Presented here are 31 T cell receptor beta chains from one specimen sequenced in a study of shared clonotypes between healthy human individuals. TCRdb keeps only in-frame clones here, not all; method: immunoSEQ multiplex PCR. In the table there are about 680,000 clones, 92% of which are singletons. The naive CD8 subset, CD45RO-negative cells positively selected for CCR7, excluded terminally differentiated effector memory CD45RA+ cells. The sample comprised naive CD8+ T cells sorted from blood. The source of these receptors is a man aged 25 to 40 in good health.

The gene calls are TRBV5-1 and TRBJ2-7; 8 bases line up with TRBD1. The CDR3 runs 15 residues. Looked up from germline, CDR1 is SGHRS and CDR2 is YFSETQ. The J segment lost 4 bases and the V segment lost 3 bases, leaving 9 bases of the junction unmatched. Here the CDR3 DNA reads TGCGCCAGCAGCTCGGTAGGGCAGGGGGCTTACGAGCAGTACTTC. Protein sequence: CASSSVGQGAYEQYF. The full variable domain, in which reference TRBV5-1 and TRBJ2-7 provide the parts outside the CDR3, is KAGVTQTPRYLIKTRGQQVTLSCSPISGHRSVSWYQQTPGQGLQFLFEYFSETQRNKGNFPGRFSGRQFSNSRSEMNVSTLELGDSALYLCASSSVGQGAYEQYFGPGTRLTVT.

This clone was seen more than once but under ten times. This chain joins TRBV29-1 and TRBJ2-2; TRBD2 aligns across 7 bases. Germline assignment: CDR1 SQVTM and CDR2 ANQGSEA. The CDR3 sequence is 13 residues long. The V gene end was trimmed by 6 bases and the J gene end by 1 base; junction bases not matched to a gene: 2. The DNA of the CDR3 is TGCAGCGTGAAGCGGGAGAACACCGGGGAGCTGTTTTTT. The encoded protein is CSVKRENTGELFF.

This chain links TRBV27 with TRBJ2-7, with 13 bases identical to TRBD2. The CDR3 spans 15 residues. Germline CDR1 MNHEY, CDR2 SMNVEV (reference sequence). V lost 10 bases and J lost 0; bases outside the gene matches: 6. The CDR3 region has the DNA TGTGCCACCCGGACTAGCGGGAGTTCCTCCTACGAGCAGTACTTC. Its translation is CATRTSGSSSYEQYF.

The V and J genes are TRBV7-9 and TRBJ1-4, with 9 bases aligning to TRBD1. Germline lookup yields CDR1 SEHNR and CDR2 FQNEAQ (reference sequence). Trimming cost V 5 bases and J 7 bases; bases outside gene matches: 5. The CDR3 spans 14 residues. The CDR3 sequence: CASSLGQGGEKLFF. In DNA, the CDR3 is TGTGCCAGCAGCCTGGGACAGGGAGGTGAAAAACTGTTTTTT.

This clone has just a few counts. V gene TRBV28 combines with J gene TRBJ2-2; 9 bases match TRBD2. CDR3 length: 17 amino acids. CDR1 MDHEN and CDR2 SYDVKM come from the germline V gene. With V trimmed by 2 bases and J by 1 base, 5 bases remained unmatched. CDR3 sequence (DNA): TGTGCCAGCAGTTTACCACGACTAGCGGTGAACACCGGGGAGCTGTTTTTT. Its protein product is CASSLPRLAVNTGELFF.

The rearrangement joins TRBV6-4 to TRBJ2-3; no clear D. From germline, CDR1 is MRHNA and CDR2 SNTAGT. The V and J ends lost 3 bases and 6 bases respectively, with 10 bases between them. This CDR3 is built from 13 residues. The CDR3 is CASSDSHDDTQYF. In DNA form, the CDR3 reads TGTGCCAGCAGTGATTCCCACGACGATACGCAGTATTTT.

The chain carries TRBV11-2 and TRBJ1-2; the match to TRBD1 covers 9 bases. Trimming cost V 6 bases and J 8 bases; bases outside gene matches: 16. The CDR3 spans 16 residues. Germline-derived CDR1 and CDR2 are SGHAT and FQNNGV. DNA for the CDR3: TGTGCCAGCAGTATAGGGCCGGGGGACAGGGTCGGAGGCTACACCTTC. Amino acids: CASSIGPGDRVGGYTF.

The CDR3 DNA reads as TGCAGCGTTGAAGATCGTCCGGAGGGGACCCAGTACTTC. It codes for CSVEDRPEGTQYF. The chain uses TRBV29-1 and TRBJ2-5; the D gene is possibly TRBD2 (6 bases). V was cut by 0 bases and J by 7 bases, with 12 bases left in between. The CDR3 sequence is 13 residues long. Germline lookup yields CDR1 SQVTM and CDR2 ANQGSEA.

The genes are TRBV7-9 and TRBJ1-2; D is possibly TRBD1 (5 bases). Germline-derived CDR1 and CDR2 are SEHNR and FQNEAQ (reference sequence). The V and J ends lost 5 bases and 4 bases respectively, with 14 bases between them. This CDR3 has 14 amino acids. The CDR3 here is CASSADSLFYGYTF. The CDR3 coding sequence is TGTGCCAGCAGCGCAGACAGCCTATTCTATGGCTACACCTTC.

This clone was seen a single time. The chain has TRBV7-9 and TRBJ2-7, with 12 bases fitting TRBD2. V lost 4 bases to trimming and J lost 3 bases; unmatched junction nucleotides: 7. Germline CDR1 is SEHNR and CDR2 is FQNEAQ (reference sequence). The CDR3 spans 16 residues. The CDR3 is CASSSGLAGADYEQYF. The CDR3, as DNA: TGTGCCAGCAGCTCGGGACTAGCGGGTGCGGACTACGAGCAGTACTTC.

The genes are TRBV11-2 and TRBJ2-7; no clear D gene. Germline V gene lookup returns CDR1 SGHAT and CDR2 FQNNGV. The length of the CDR3 is 12 residues. Between the trimmed V and J ends, which lost 7 bases and 6 bases, there was a span of 13 bases. CDR3 DNA: TGTGCCAGCACTTGGTTGGGTGGCGAGCAGTACTTC. Translated: CASTWLGGEQYF. Combining the CDR3 with reference TRBV11-2 and TRBJ2-7 gives the whole variable domain EAGVAQSPRYKIIEKRQSVAFWCNPISGHATLYWYQQILGQGPKLLIQFQNNGVVDDSQLPKDRFSAERLKGVDSTLKIQPAKLEDSAVYLCASTWLGGEQYFGPGTRLTVT.

This chain links TRBV7-9 with TRBJ1-3; D gene uncertain. V was pared by 0 bases and J by 2 bases, with 8 bases between. The CDR3 has 15 residues. Germline V gene lookup returns CDR1 SEHNR and CDR2 FQNEAQ (reference sequence). In nucleotides, the CDR3 is TGTGCCAGCAGCTTAGCGAATAGGGCTGGAAACACCATATATTTT. It codes for CASSLANRAGNTIYF.

The chain has TRBV20-1 and TRBJ2-5; no definite D call. CDR1 and CDR2 (germline): DFQATT, SNEGSKA (reference sequence). The ends were cut back, 6 bases at V and 4 bases at J, with 9 bases in the middle. This CDR3 contains 11 residues. The CDR3 region is CSAPDGETQYF. For the CDR3, the DNA is TGCAGTGCCCCGGACGGAGAGACCCAGTACTTC.

For this clone: This sample also contains other DNA sequences that code for the same CDR3. The rearrangement uses TRBV29-1 and TRBJ2-2, with D maybe TRBD1 (5 bases). The germline gives CDR1 SQVTM, CDR2 ANQGSEA. Trimming stripped 4 bases from V and 2 bases from J, with 8 bases between. The CDR3 is 13 amino acids. CDR3 nucleotides: TGCAGCGTTGGGGGCACAAACACCGGGGAGCTGTTTTTT. This encodes CSVGGTNTGELFF.

The V and J genes are TRBV7-8 and TRBJ1-2; D perhaps matches TRBD1 (6 bases). Trimming pared 5 bases from V and 8 bases from J, leaving 21 bases between. Germline values: CDR1 SGHVS, CDR2 FQNEAQ. The CDR3 is 15 amino acids. For the CDR3, the DNA is TGTGCCAGCAGCCCCGGGACACCGAAATTTGCAGGCTACACCTTC. The encoded protein is CASSPGTPKFAGYTF.

This chain connects TRBV9 to TRBJ2-1, with 9 bases that match TRBD2. Trimming took 1 base from V and 9 from J; bases not matched to a gene: 8. This CDR3 region has 15 residues. Germline V CDR1 and CDR2: SGDLS, YYNGEE. The CDR3 DNA sequence: TGTGCCAGCAGCGTACGGCGGGAGGGAATTGGTGAGCAGTTCTTC. Its protein is CASSVRREGIGEQFF.

V usage is TRBV7-9 and J usage is TRBJ2-1; D is uncertain. Trimming left V 7 bases short and J 3 bases short, with 7 bases between. The CDR3 length is 12 residues. Germline lookup yields CDR1 SEHNR and CDR2 FQNEAQ (reference sequence). The CDR3 DNA follows: TGTGCCAGCACCAACAGCTACAATGAGCAGTTCTTC. Residues: CASTNSYNEQFF. The full variable domain, with the rest looked up from reference TRBV7-9 and TRBJ2-1, is DTGVSQNPRHKITKRGQNVTFRCDPISEHNRLYWYRQTLGQGPEFLTYFQNEAQLEKSRLLSDRFSAERPKGSFSTLEIQRTEQGDSAMYLCASTNSYNEQFFGPGTRLTVL.

This clone came up once. The chain employs TRBV27 and TRBJ2-1; 12 nucleotides align to TRBD1. J lost 8 bases, V lost 3 bases, and 8 bases had no gene match. The CDR3 spans 16 residues. Looked up from germline, CDR1 is MNHEY and CDR2 is SMNVEV (reference sequence). The CDR3 bases are TGTGCCAGCAGTTTCTGGGACAGGGGGCTATCAGATGAGCAGTTCTTC. It encodes CASSFWDRGLSDEQFF.

The chain couples TRBV5-5 to TRBJ2-7; tentative D call: TRBD2 (5 bases). V gave up 1 base and J gave up 2 bases, with 13 bases separating them. CDR3 length: 15 amino acids. Germline V lookup: CDR1 SGHKS, CDR2 YYEKEE (reference sequence). CDR3 sequence: CASSLYLANPYEQYF. CDR3 bases: TGTGCCAGCAGCTTGTATCTAGCTAATCCCTACGAGCAGTACTTC.

V usage is TRBV28 and J usage is TRBJ2-1; 10 nucleotides agree with TRBD1. Unmatched junction bases numbered 9, after V lost 6 bases and J lost 10 bases. The CDR3 contains 14 residues. Germline V gene data show CDR1 as MDHEN and CDR2 as SYDVKM. This CDR3 reads CASRSGTGVEEQFF. In DNA form, the CDR3 reads TGTGCCAGCAGAAGCGGGACAGGGGTGGAGGAGCAGTTCTTC.

This chain joins TRBV29-1 and TRBJ2-7, with D hard to call. The CDR3 is 14 residues long. V was pared by 3 bases and J by 0 bases, with 12 bases between. Per germline, CDR1 SQVTM and CDR2 ANQGSEA. CDR3 nucleotides: TGCAGCGTTGAGTTCGCCAAGGACTCCTACGAGCAGTACTTC. Protein product: CSVEFAKDSYEQYF.

The gene calls are TRBV11-2 and TRBJ2-7; weak D call: TRBD1 (6 bases). The CDR3 consists of 12 residues. The V gene's germline CDR1 is SGHAT and CDR2 FQNNGV. Deletions cut 2 bases from V and 6 bases from J, with 8 bases between. CDR3 sequence reads: CASSLQGLEQYF. The CDR3 nucleotides are TGTGCCAGCAGCTTACAGGGGCTCGAGCAGTACTTC.

The chain links TRBV7-9 to TRBJ1-5; no clear D. CDR3 length: 12 amino acids. V dropped 5 bases and J dropped 6 bases, with 8 bases sitting between them. From germline, CDR1 is SEHNR and CDR2 FQNEAQ (reference sequence). The CDR3 spells CASSRNSQPQHF. CDR3 nucleotide sequence: TGTGCCAGCAGCCGTAATAGTCAGCCCCAGCATTTT.

V and J are TRBV10-3 and TRBJ1-2; D gene unclear. This CDR3 spans 16 amino acids. From germline, CDR1 is ENHRY and CDR2 SYGVKD. Trimming took 4 bases from V and 0 from J, leaving 15 bases between them. This CDR3 reads CAISGQPFPTNYGYTF. CDR3 bases: TGTGCCATCAGTGGCCAGCCTTTCCCTACTAACTATGGCTACACCTTC.

The chain carries TRBV28 and TRBJ2-7; D could derive from TRBD1 or TRBD2 (6 bases each). The CDR3 loop spans 18 amino acids. V lost 2 bases to trimming and J lost 0 bases, with 20 bases between them. In germline, CDR1 is MDHEN, CDR2 SYDVKM. CDR3 in amino acids: CASSLPYAVGGSSYEQYF. DNA for the CDR3: TGTGCCAGCAGTTTACCCTACGCCGTAGGGGGGAGCTCCTACGAGCAGTACTTC.

Turning to this clone: This CDR3 is also generated by other DNA sequences in the sample. This chain links TRBV29-1 with TRBJ1-1; no firm D call. Looked up from germline, CDR1 is SQVTM and CDR2 is ANQGSEA. This CDR3 region has 12 residues. Trimming left V 4 bases short and J 0 bases short, with 6 bases between. The CDR3 DNA sequence: TGCAGCGTTGCAGTGATGAACACTGAAGCTTTCTTT. Protein product: CSVAVMNTEAFF.

V gene TRBV6-1 combines with J gene TRBJ2-4, with 12 nucleotides matching TRBD2. The ends lost 8 bases at V and 5 bases at J; junction bases unmatched: 7. The CDR3 length is 15 residues. The germline V gene has CDR1 MNHNS and CDR2 SASEGT. CDR3 in amino acids: CASGALAGGENIQYF. CDR3 nucleotide sequence: TGTGCCAGCGGGGCCCTAGCGGGAGGGGAAAACATTCAGTACTTC.

This chain uses TRBV20-1 with TRBJ1-1; tentative D call: TRBD1 (5 bases). This CDR3 comprises 11 residues. Germline V gene data show CDR1 as DFQATT and CDR2 as SNEGSKA (reference sequence). V lost 4 bases to trimming and J lost 12 bases, with 15 bases between them. The CDR3 coding sequence is TGCAGTGCTATAGGGACCGGTGATACTTTCTTT. Protein product: CSAIGTGDTFF.

This chain connects TRBV5-4 to TRBJ2-7; D perhaps matches TRBD2 (6 bases). Germline lookup yields CDR1 SGHNT and CDR2 YYREEE (reference sequence). This CDR3 comprises 15 residues. Trimming removed 2 bases from V and 6 bases from J, with 18 bases in between. The CDR3 nucleotides read TGTGCCAGCAGCTTTAATTCGGGAGAAGTCACCGAGCAGTACTTC. Protein: CASSFNSGEVTEQYF.

The chain carries TRBV6-1 and TRBJ1-1; D is unresolved. Germline CDR1 MNHNS, CDR2 SASEGT. With 0 bases removed from V and 1 base from J, the gap between germline ends came to 15 bases. CDR3 size: 17 residues. The CDR3 nucleotides read TGTGCCAGCAGTGAAGCTAGAGTATCAAGGACGAACACTGAAGCTTTCTTT. It translates to CASSEARVSRTNTEAFF.

This clone showed up just once. This chain connects TRBV19 to TRBJ2-4; D uncertain. CDR3 length: 11 amino acids. Germline values: CDR1 LNHDA, CDR2 SQIVND (reference sequence). The V and J ends lost 7 bases and 8 bases respectively, with 9 bases between them. CDR3 DNA: TGTGCCAGTACCACCTCAGACATTCAGTACTTC. It translates to CASTTSDIQYF.